The 6 T cell receptor beta chains given below trace back to one sample, sequenced in a study of blood T cell repertoires in COVID-19. Repertoires were generated with immunoSEQ multiplex PCR, while TCRdb's copy carries only in-frame clones and drops some. The repertoire has a few hundred thousand clones, roughly 90% of them found once; the top ten carry 0.94%. Sequenced input: peripheral blood. The receptors were gathered from a woman between 35 and 50 years old who had recovered from COVID-19.

V and J are TRBV19 and TRBJ1-5; maybe TRBD1 (6 bases). The CDR3 contains 15 residues. In germline, CDR1 is LNHDA, CDR2 SQIVND (reference sequence). V shed 7 bases and J shed 7 bases, with 20 bases lying between them. CDR3 sequence: CASNVDGGAYQPQHF. The DNA for the CDR3 is TGTGCCAGTAATGTAGATGGGGGGGCATACCAGCCCCAGCATTTT.

This clone has a handful of counts. The gene calls are TRBV3-1 (or the pseudogene TRBV3-2) and TRBJ1-1, with a possible D match to TRBD1 (6 bases). The CDR3 covers 14 residues. Trimming took 3 bases from V and 2 from J, leaving 10 bases between them. From germline, CDR1 is LGHDT and CDR2 YNNKEL (reference sequence). CDR3 sequence reads: CASSQTGGNTEAFF. DNA for the CDR3: TGTGCCAGCAGCCAGACAGGAGGCAACACTGAAGCTTTCTTT.

In this sample, this clone turned up once. This chain joins TRBV6-5 and TRBJ2-7; 9 bases are a match to TRBD1. The germline V gene has CDR1 MNHEY and CDR2 SVGAGI. V dropped 2 bases and J dropped 2; count of bases not matched to a gene: 4. This CDR3 is built from 15 residues. The CDR3 here is CASSYTGTGPYEQYF. The CDR3 DNA reads as TGTGCCAGCAGTTACACCGGGACAGGGCCCTACGAGCAGTACTTC.

The DNA for the CDR3 is TGTGCCATCTTTAACGGGTACACTGAAGCTTTCTTT. Translation: CAIFNGYTEAFF. This chain uses TRBV21-1 with TRBJ1-1. TRBV21-1 is noted as a pseudogene. The CDR3 has 12 amino acids.

The chain uses TRBV3-1 (or the pseudogene TRBV3-2) and TRBJ1-2, with D possibly being TRBD1 (5 bases). CDR3 length: 15 amino acids. Germline CDR1 is LGHDT and CDR2 is YNNKEL (reference sequence). The ends were cut back, 0 bases at V and 7 bases at J, with 15 bases in the middle. For the CDR3, the DNA is TGTGCCAGCAGCCAAGAGGGGGGTTGGGATGGTGGCTACACCTTC. This codes for CASSQEGGWDGGYTF.

The rearrangement uses TRBV18 and TRBJ2-2; 9 nucleotides agree with TRBD1. CDR3 length: 19 residues. CDR1 is KGHSH and CDR2 is LQKENI in the germline V gene. J lost 4 bases, V lost 1 base, and 13 bases had no gene match. This chain's CDR3 is CASSPQALQGARGTGELFF. The CDR3 DNA follows: TGTGCCAGCTCACCACAGGCCCTACAGGGGGCGCGCGGCACCGGGGAGCTGTTTTTT.